This T cell receptor (beta chain) appears in the sequencing data of a study of blood T cells in healthy people across ages. Across the whole study: About one barcoded beta molecule per two T cells was captured by template switching. Findings of the study overall: Reliance upon unsorted PBMCs precluded definitive naive versus antigen-experienced comparison. Researchers judged that diversity estimates from one million T cells fell short of true values.

For this clonotype: Antigen specificity is unknown.

This CDR3 is built from 18 residues. V lost 4 bases and J lost 7; bases outside the gene matches: 15. In germline, CDR1 is SEHNR, CDR2 FQNEAQ (reference sequence). A second PCR of about 7 to 12 cycles used a sample-barcoded 5' primer and a J-beta primer mix. MiXCR, run by TCRdb on the 5' RACE reads, gives a single entry per CDR3 protein. The table records 650,000 or so distinct CDR3 sequences, 40% to 65% of them present only once. The specimen sequenced was blood. This TCR was recovered from a woman of 80 years or more in good health. The chain couples TRBV7-9 to TRBJ2-1; 11 bases fit TRBD2. CDR3 amino acids: CASSSNPVAGGPRNEQFF. CDR3 in DNA: TGTGCCAGCAGCTCCAACCCAGTAGCGGGAGGGCCAAGGAATGAGCAGTTCTTC.